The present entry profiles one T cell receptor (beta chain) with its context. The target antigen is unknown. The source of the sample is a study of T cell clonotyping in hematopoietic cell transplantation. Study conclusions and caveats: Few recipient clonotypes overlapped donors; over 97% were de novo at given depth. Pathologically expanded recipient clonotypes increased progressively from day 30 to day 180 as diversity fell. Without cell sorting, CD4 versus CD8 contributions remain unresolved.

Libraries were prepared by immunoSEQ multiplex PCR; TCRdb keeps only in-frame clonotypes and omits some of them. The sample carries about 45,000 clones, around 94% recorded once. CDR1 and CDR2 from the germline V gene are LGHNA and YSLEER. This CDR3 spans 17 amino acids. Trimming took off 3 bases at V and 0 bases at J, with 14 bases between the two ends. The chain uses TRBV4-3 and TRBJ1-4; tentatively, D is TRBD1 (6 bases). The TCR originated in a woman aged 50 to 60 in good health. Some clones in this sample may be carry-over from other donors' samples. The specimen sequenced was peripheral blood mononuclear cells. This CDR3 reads CASSQGWEGATNEKLFF. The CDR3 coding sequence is TGCGCCAGCAGCCAGGGTTGGGAGGGGGCAACTAATGAAAAACTGTTTTTT.